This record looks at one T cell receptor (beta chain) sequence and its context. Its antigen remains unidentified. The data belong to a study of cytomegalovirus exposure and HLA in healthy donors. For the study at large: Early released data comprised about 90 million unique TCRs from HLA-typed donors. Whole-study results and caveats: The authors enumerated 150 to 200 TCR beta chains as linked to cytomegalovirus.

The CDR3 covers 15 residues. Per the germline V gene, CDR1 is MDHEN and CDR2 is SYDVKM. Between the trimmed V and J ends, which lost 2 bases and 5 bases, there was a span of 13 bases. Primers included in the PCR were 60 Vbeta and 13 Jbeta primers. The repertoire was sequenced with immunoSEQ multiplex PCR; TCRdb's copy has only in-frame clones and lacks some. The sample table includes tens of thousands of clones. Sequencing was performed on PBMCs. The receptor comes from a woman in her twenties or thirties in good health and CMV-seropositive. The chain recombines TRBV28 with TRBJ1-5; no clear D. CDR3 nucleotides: TGTGCCAGCAGTTTACCGCCGGGGATCTATCAGCCCCAGCATTTT. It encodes CASSLPPGIYQPQHF. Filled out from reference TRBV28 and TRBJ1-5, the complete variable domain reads DVKVTQSSRYLVKRTGEKVFLECVQDMDHENMFWYRQDPGLGLRLIYFSYDVKMKEKGDIPEGYSVSREKKERFSLILESASTNQTSMYLCASSLPPGIYQPQHFGDGTRLSIL.